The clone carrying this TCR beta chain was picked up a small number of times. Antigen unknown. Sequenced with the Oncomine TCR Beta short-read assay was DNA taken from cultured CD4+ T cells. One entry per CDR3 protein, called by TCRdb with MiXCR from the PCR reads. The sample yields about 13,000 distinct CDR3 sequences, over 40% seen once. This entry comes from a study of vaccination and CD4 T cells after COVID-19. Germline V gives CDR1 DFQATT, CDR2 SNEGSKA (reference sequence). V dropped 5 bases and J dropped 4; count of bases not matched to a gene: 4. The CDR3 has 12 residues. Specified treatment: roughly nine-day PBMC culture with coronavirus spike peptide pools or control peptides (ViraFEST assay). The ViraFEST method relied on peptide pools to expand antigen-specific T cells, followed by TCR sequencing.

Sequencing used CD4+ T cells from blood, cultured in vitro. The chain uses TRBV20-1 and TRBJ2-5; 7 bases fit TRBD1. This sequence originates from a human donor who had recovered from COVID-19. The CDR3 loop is CSAPDRAETQYF. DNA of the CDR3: TGCAGTGCTCCCGACAGGGCAGAGACCCAGTACTTC.